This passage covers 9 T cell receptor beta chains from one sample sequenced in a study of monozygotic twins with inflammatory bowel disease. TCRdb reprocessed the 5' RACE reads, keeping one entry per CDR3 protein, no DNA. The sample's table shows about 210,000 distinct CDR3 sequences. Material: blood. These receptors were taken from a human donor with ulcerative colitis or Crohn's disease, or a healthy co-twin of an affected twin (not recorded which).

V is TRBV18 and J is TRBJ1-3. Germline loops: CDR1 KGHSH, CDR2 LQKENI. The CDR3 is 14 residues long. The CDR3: CASSPQGNGNTIYF.

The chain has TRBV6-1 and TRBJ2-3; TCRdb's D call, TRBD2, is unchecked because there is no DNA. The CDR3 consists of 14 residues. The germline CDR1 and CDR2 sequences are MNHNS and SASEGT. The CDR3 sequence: CASRPLAVADTQYF.

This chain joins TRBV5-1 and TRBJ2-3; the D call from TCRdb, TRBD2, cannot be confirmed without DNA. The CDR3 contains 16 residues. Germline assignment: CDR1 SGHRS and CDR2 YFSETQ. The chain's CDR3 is CASSLGSGGFTDTQYF.

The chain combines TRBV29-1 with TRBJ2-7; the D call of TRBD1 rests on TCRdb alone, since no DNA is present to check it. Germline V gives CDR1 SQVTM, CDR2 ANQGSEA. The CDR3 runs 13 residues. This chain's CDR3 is CSVEADRGYEQYF.

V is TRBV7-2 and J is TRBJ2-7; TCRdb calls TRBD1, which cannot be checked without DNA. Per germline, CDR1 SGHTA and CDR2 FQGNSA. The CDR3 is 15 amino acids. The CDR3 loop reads CASSSGRTGQYEQYF.

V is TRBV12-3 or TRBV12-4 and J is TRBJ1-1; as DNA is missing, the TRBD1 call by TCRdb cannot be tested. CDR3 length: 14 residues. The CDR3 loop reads CASSLIFGQGEAFF.

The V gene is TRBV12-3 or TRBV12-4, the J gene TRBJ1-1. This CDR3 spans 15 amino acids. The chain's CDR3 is CASSLAANMNTEAFF.

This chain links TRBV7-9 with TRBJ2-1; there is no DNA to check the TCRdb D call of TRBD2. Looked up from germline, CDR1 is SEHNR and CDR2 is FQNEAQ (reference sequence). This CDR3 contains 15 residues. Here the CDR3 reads CASSLTSGGYNEQFF.

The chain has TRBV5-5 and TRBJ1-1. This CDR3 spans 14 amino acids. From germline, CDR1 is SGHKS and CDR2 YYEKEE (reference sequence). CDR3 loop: CASSGLRSNTEAFF.